The sequence of this T cell receptor beta chain was determined in a study of beta chain features in type 1 diabetes. Reverse transcription of all isolated RNA meant that expressed TCRB transcripts were sequenced. TCRdb's copy holds only in-frame clones and misses some; the assay was immunoSEQ multiplex PCR. The sample holds about 710,000 clones, more than 13% seen once. Study-wide points: The question left open here concerned HLA type influencing TCRB rearrangement. Within each of all four CD4+ subsets, Type 1 diabetes patients had TCRB CDR3s that were moderately but significantly shorter.

Only a few counts were recorded for this clone. Its antigen is not identified. The source of this sequence is a man younger than 35 with type 1 diabetes. Material: naive CD4+ T cells from blood.

CDR3 DNA sequence: TGTGCCTGGAGTCATACACACACCGGGGAGCTGTTTTTT. Translating it yields CAWSHTHTGELFF. The chain employs TRBV30 and TRBJ2-2; D is unclear. Germline-derived CDR1 and CDR2 are GTSNPN and SVGIG (reference sequence). Between the trimmed V and J ends, which lost 2 bases and 3 bases, there was a span of 7 bases. This CDR3 comprises 13 residues.